The 12 T cell receptor beta chains below come from one sample, sequenced in a study of T-cell memory formation after mild COVID-19. TCRdb reprocessed the 5' RACE reads via MiXCR and lists one record per CDR3 protein. Of about half a million distinct CDR3 sequences in the sample, 15% to 20% were seen once. Sequencing input: PBMCs or a T cell subset sorted from them (not recorded which). The receptors come from an adult woman who had mild COVID-19 (a few samples of this study predate the infection). Cell type and time point are not known.

As to this clonotype: An end of the junction does not agree with germline; a read error may underlie this. This sequence joins TRBV7-6 and TRBJ2-1; a possible D gene is TRBD2 (5 bases). The germline gives CDR1 SGHVS, CDR2 FNYEAQ. The CDR3 is made up of 13 amino acids. Written as DNA, the CDR3 is TGTGCCAGCAGCTTGGGAGACTACAATGAGAAGTTCTTC. Translation gives CASSLGDYNEKFF.

The table lists this clonotype with many counts. The J gene is TRBJ2-2, the V gene TRBV21-1; TRBD1 is the table's D call and was not checked against the DNA. TRBV21-1 is tagged as a pseudogene. This CDR3 contains 18 residues. As DNA, the CDR3 is TGTGCCAGCAGCACAGGGTCCTCAGGGGGAACGAACACCGGGGAGCTGTTTTTT. The encoded protein is CASSTGSSGGTNTGELFF.

In this sample, this clonotype turned up many times. The rearrangement links TRBV6-2 or TRBV6-3 to TRBJ2-1; TRBD2 matches 10 bases. The CDR3 length is 16 residues. Trimming at V came to 2 bases and at J to 6 bases, leaving 7 bases not matched to a gene. Germline V gives CDR1 MNHEY, CDR2 SVGEGT. The CDR3 here is CASSYGASGGGNEQFF. CDR3 nucleotides: TGTGCCAGCAGTTACGGAGCTAGCGGGGGTGGCAATGAGCAGTTCTTC.

This clonotype has a handful of counts. The chain employs TRBV7-9 and TRBJ2-7; perhaps TRBD1 as D (6 bases). Trimming took 2 bases from V and 3 from J, leaving 17 bases between them. The CDR3 is made up of 16 amino acids. Germline CDR1 reads SEHNR; CDR2 reads FQNEAQ (reference sequence). This CDR3 is CASSLSSGAAFYEQYF. CDR3 nucleotides: TGTGCCAGCAGCTTATCATCAGGGGCCGCCTTCTACGAGCAGTACTTC.

The chain combines TRBV5-1 with TRBJ2-5; 10 nucleotides agree with TRBD2. Germline-derived CDR1 and CDR2 are SGHRS and YFSETQ. Germline trimming cut 4 bases from V and 1 base from J; bases unmatched to any gene: 4. The CDR3 is made up of 15 amino acids. CDR3 sequence reads: CASSHGTSVQETQYF. CDR3 DNA sequence: TGCGCCAGCAGCCATGGGACTAGCGTCCAAGAGACCCAGTACTTC. The variable domain in full, with the rest retrieved from reference TRBV5-1 and TRBJ2-5, is KAGVTQTPRYLIKTRGQQVTLSCSPISGHRSVSWYQQTPGQGLQFLFEYFSETQRNKGNFPGRFSGRQFSNSRSEMNVSTLELGDSALYLCASSHGTSVQETQYFGPGTRLLVL.

At least ten counts were recorded for this clonotype. The chain joins TRBV6-6 to TRBJ1-5, with TRBD1 matching 7 bases. After removal of 8 bases from V and 4 bases from J, the junction contained 8 bases not matched to a gene. This CDR3 comprises 14 residues. Germline CDR1 is MNHNY and CDR2 is SVGAGI (reference sequence). The CDR3 DNA sequence: TGTGCCAGCGCTTACAGGGGTACAAATCAGCCCCAGCATTTT. Amino acids: CASAYRGTNQPQHF.

This sequence joins TRBV12-3 or TRBV12-4 and TRBJ2-7; 7 bases map to TRBD2. The CDR3 is made up of 13 amino acids. V shed 4 bases and J 6 bases; nucleotides not matched to a gene: 6. CDR3 region: CASSYRRGVEQYF. The CDR3 nucleotides read TGTGCCAGCAGTTATCGTCGGGGGGTCGAGCAGTACTTC.

V is TRBV18 and J is TRBJ2-7, with D maybe TRBD1 (6 bases). Between the trimmed V and J ends, which lost 5 bases and 5 bases, there was a span of 16 bases. CDR3 size: 14 residues. Germline CDR1 is KGHSH and CDR2 is LQKENI. The CDR3 protein is CASSAQGSGDEQYF. CDR3 nucleotide sequence: TGTGCCAGCTCAGCACAGGGATCCGGCGACGAGCAGTACTTC.

The chain recombines TRBV11-3 with TRBJ1-4, with 9 bases matching TRBD1. Germline V gives CDR1 SGHNT, CDR2 YENEEA. V was pared by 5 bases and J by 6 bases, with 4 bases of the junction left unmatched. The CDR3 extends over 14 amino acids. For the CDR3, the DNA is TGTGCCAGCAGCCCGGGACAGGGTCATGAAAAACTGTTTTTT. Protein product: CASSPGQGHEKLFF.

This chain links TRBV12-3 or TRBV12-4 with TRBJ2-3, with D possibly matching TRBD2 (6 bases). This CDR3 is 12 amino acids long. V shed 6 bases and J shed 8 bases, with 12 bases lying between them. CDR3 nucleotide sequence: TGTGCCAGCAGCTCGGGACTTGTTACGCAGTATTTT. Protein: CASSSGLVTQYF.

The chain couples TRBV4-3 to TRBJ1-1; D possibly corresponds to TRBD1 (6 bases). Germline CDR1 and CDR2: LGHNA and YSLEER. Trimming stripped 0 bases from V and 8 bases from J, with 13 bases between. This CDR3 is built from 14 residues. The DNA for the CDR3 is TGCGCCAGCAGCCAAGATTTCGGCGGGACAGAAGCTTTCTTT. This codes for CASSQDFGGTEAFF.

V gene TRBV29-1 combines with J gene TRBJ2-1, with 8 bases matching TRBD2. There are 14 residues in the CDR3. J gave up 5 bases and V 7 bases, and 10 bases lay outside the gene matches. The germline V gene has CDR1 SQVTM and CDR2 ANQGSEA. CDR3 sequence reads: CSAVGGLANNEQFF. CDR3 sequence (DNA): TGCAGCGCCGTGGGCGGACTAGCCAACAATGAGCAGTTCTTC.